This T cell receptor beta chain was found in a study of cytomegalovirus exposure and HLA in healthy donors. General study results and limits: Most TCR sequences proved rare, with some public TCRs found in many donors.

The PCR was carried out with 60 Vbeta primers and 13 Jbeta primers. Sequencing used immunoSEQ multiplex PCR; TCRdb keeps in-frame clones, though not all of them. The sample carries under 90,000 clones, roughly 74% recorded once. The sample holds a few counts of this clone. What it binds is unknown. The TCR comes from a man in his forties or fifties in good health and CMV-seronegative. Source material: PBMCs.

CDR3 in amino acids: CASNLDRANTEAFF. The DNA for the CDR3 is TGCGCCAGCAATTTAGACAGGGCGAACACTGAAGCTTTCTTT. V is TRBV5-1 and J is TRBJ1-1; TRBD1 aligns across 7 bases. Germline values: CDR1 SGHRS, CDR2 YFSETQ. J was trimmed by 1 base and V by 6 bases; bases with no gene match: 6. CDR3 length: 14 residues.